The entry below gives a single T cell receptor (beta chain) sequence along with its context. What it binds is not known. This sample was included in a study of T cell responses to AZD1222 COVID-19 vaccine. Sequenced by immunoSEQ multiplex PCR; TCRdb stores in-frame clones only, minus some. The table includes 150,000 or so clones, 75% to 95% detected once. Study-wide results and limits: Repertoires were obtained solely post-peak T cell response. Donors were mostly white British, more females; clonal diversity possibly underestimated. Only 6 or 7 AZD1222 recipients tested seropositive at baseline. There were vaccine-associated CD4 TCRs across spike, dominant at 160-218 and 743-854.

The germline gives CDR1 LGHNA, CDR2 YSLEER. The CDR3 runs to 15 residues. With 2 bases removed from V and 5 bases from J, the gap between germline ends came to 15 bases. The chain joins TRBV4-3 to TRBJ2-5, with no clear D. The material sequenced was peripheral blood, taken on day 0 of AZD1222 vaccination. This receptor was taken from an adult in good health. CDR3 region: CASSQHRALGETQYF. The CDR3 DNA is TGCGCCAGCAGCCAACACCGGGCCCTCGGGGAGACCCAGTACTTC.